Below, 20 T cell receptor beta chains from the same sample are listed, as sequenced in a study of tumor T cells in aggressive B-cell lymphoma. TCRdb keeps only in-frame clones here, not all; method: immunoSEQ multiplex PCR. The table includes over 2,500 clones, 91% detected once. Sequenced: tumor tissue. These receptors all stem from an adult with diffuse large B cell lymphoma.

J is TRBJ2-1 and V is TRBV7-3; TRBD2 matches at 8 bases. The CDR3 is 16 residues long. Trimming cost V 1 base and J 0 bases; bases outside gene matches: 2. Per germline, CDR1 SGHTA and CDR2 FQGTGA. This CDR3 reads CASSLISGGSYNEQFF. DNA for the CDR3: TGTGCCAGCAGCTTAATAAGCGGGGGCTCCTACAATGAGCAGTTCTTC.

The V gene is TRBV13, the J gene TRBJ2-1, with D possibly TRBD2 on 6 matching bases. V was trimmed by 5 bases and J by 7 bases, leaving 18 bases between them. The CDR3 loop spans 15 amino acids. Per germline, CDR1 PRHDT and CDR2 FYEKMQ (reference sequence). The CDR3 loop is CASSLPGVGGNEQFF. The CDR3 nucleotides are TGTGCCAGCAGCCTACCGGGAGTAGGAGGAAATGAGCAGTTCTTC.

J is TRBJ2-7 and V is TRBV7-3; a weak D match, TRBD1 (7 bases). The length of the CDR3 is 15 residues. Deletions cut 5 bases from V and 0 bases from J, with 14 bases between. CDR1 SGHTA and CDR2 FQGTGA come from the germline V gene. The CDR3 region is CASSPGDRFSYEQYF. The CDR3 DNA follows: TGTGCCAGCAGCCCGGGGGACAGATTCTCCTACGAGCAGTACTTC.

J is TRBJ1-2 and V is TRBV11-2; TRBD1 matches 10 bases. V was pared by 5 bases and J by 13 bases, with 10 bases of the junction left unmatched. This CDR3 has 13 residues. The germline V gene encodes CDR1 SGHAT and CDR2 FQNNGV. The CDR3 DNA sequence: TGTGCCAGCAGCCCGGGACAGGGGCGGTCCCTCACCTTC. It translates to CASSPGQGRSLTF.

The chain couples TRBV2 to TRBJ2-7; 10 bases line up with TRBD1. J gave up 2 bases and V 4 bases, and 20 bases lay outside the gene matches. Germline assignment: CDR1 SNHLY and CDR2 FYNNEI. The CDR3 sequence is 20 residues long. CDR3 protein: CASSVPGQGSRRVFPYEQYF. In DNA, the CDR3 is TGTGCCAGCAGTGTCCCGGGACAGGGGAGCAGACGCGTTTTTCCCTACGAGCAGTACTTC.

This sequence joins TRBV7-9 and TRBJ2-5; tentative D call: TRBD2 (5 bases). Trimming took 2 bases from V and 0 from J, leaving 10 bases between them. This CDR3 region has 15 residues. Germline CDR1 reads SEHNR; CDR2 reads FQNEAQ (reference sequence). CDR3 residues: CASSLSKRYQETQYF. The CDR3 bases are TGTGCCAGCAGCTTATCTAAGCGGTACCAAGAGACCCAGTACTTC.

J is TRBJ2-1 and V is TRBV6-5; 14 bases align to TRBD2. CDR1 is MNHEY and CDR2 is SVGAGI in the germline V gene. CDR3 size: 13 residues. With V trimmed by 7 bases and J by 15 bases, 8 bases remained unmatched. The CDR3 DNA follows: TGTGCCAGCACCTTGACTAGCGGGAGGGTTTTGTTCTTC. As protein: CASTLTSGRVLFF.

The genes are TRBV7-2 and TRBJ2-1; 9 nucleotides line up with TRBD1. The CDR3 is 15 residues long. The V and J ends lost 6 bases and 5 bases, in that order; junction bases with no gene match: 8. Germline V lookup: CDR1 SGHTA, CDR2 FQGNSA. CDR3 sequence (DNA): TGTGCCAGCAGGGCCGGGGACAGGGCCCACAATGAGCAGTTCTTC. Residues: CASRAGDRAHNEQFF.

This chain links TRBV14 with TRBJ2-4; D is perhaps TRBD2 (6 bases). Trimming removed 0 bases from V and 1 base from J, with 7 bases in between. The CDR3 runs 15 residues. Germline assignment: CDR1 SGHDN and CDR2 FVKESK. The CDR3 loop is CASSQDRGAKNIQYF. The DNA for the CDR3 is TGTGCCAGCAGCCAAGACCGGGGGGCCAAAAACATTCAGTACTTC.

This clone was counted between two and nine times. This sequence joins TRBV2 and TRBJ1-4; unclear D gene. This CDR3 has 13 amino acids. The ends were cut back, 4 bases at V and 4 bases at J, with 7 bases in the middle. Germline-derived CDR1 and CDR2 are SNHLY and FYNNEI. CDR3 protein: CASSARLNEKLFF. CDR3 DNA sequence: TGTGCCAGCAGTGCCAGGCTTAATGAAAAACTGTTTTTT.

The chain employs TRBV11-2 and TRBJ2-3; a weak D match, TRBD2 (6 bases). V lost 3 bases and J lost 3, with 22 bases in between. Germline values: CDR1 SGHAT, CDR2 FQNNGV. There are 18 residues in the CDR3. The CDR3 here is CASSFSGGGLDYTDTQYF. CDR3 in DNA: TGTGCCAGCAGCTTCTCCGGGGGAGGCCTGGATTATACAGATACGCAGTATTTT.

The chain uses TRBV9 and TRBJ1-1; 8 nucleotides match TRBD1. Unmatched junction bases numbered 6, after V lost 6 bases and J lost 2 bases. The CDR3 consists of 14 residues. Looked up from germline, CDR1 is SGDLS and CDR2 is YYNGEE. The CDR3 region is CASNEGQVNTEAFF. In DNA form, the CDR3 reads TGTGCCAGCAACGAGGGACAGGTTAACACTGAAGCTTTCTTT.

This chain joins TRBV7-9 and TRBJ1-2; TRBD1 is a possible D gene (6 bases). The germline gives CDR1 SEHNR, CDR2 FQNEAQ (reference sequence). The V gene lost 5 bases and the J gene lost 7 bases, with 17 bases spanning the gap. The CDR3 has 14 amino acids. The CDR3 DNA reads TGTGCCAGCAGCCGTGGACAGATTCTACGTGGCTACACCTTC. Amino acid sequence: CASSRGQILRGYTF.

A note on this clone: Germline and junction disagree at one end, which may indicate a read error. CDR3 residues: CASRIDGGPREAFF. CDR3 DNA: TGTGCCAGTAGAATAGATGGAGGACCAAGGGAAGCTTTCTTT. This chain links TRBV19 with TRBJ1-1; D unresolved. The CDR3 sequence is 14 residues long. CDR1 LNHDA and CDR2 SQIVND come from the germline V gene (reference sequence).

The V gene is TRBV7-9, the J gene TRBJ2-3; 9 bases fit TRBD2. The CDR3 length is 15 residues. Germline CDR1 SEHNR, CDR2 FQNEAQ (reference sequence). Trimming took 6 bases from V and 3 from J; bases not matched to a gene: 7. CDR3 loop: CASRRLAAKTDTQYF. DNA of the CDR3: TGTGCCAGCAGGCGACTAGCGGCTAAAACAGATACGCAGTATTTT.

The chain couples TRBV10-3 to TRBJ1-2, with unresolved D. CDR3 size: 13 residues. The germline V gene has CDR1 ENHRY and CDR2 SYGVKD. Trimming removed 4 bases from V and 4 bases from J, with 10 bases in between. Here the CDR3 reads CAISGSGSYGYTF. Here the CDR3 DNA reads TGTGCCATCAGTGGAAGCGGCTCCTATGGCTACACCTTC.

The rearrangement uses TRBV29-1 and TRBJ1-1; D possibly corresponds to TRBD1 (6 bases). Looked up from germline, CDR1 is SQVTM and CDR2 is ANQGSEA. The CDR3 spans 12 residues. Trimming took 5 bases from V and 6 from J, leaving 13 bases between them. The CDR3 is CSVSQGRAEAFF. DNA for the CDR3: TGCAGCGTTTCACAGGGCCGGGCTGAAGCTTTCTTT.

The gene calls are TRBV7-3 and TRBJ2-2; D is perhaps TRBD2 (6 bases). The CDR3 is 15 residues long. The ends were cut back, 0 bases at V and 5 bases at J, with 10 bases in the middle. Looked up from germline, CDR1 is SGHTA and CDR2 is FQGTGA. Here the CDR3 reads CASSLTGSETGELFF. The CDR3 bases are TGTGCCAGCAGCTTAACCGGGAGTGAAACCGGGGAGCTGTTTTTT. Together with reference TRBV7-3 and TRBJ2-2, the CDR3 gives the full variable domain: GAGVSQTPSNKVTEKGKYVELRCDPISGHTALYWYRQSLGQGPEFLIYFQGTGAADDSGLPNDRFFAVRPEGSVSTLKIQRTERGDSAVYLCASSLTGSETGELFFGEGSRLTVL.

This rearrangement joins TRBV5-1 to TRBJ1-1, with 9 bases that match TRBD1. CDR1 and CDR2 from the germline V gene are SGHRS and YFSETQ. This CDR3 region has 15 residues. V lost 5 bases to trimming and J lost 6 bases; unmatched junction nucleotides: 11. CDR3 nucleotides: TGCGCCAGCAGACTCACTGGGACAGGGTTAGCTGAAGCTTTCTTT. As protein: CASRLTGTGLAEAFF.

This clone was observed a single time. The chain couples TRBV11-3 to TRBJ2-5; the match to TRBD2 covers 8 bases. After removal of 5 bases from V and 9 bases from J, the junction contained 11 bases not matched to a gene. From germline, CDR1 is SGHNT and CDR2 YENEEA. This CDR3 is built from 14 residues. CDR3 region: CASSPGSGGPAQYF. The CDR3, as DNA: TGTGCCAGCAGCCCGGGGAGCGGGGGTCCGGCCCAGTACTTC.